Listed below are T cell receptor beta chains from one sample, sequenced in a study of blood T cell repertoires in COVID-19. Clones were read by immunoSEQ multiplex PCR, and TCRdb kept only the in-frame ones, dropping some. The sample yields hundreds of thousands of clones, approximately 83% seen once. Material for sequencing was peripheral blood. These receptors originate from a woman between 45 and 65 years old with acute or convalescent COVID-19. CDR3s include the opening cysteine and the closing phenylalanine or tryptophan. Fields, in order: V gene, D gene, J gene, CDR3 length, clone size, CDR3 DNA, CDR3 protein. The D gene is left open where the match is weak. Some rows have no size entry. The others give once, few or many, or a class for an expanded clone.

TRBV7-2	TRBD2	TRBJ2-3	14	few	TGTGCCAGCAGCAATGCGGGGGGGCGTGATACGCAGTATTTT	CASSNAGGRDTQYF
TRBV27	-	TRBJ2-7	13	-	TGTGCCAGCAGTCCCCGGAGCTCCTACGAGCAGTACTTC	CASSPRSSYEQYF
TRBV6-5	TRBD1	TRBJ2-7	12	once	TGTGCCAGCAGTTATCGGACAGGCGAGCAGTACTTC	CASSYRTGEQYF
TRBV19	TRBD2	TRBJ2-5	15	-	TGTGCCAGTAGTATCTCCGGGACTAAAGAGGGGACCCAGTACTTC	CASSISGTKEGTQYF
TRBV19	TRBD1	TRBJ1-2	14	-	TGTGCCAGTAGTTTGACAGGGGCGATGTATGGCTACACCTTC	CASSLTGAMYGYTF
TRBV11-2	-	TRBJ2-5	14	-	TGTGCCAGCACGGAGCCAGATTACCAAGAGACCCAGTACTTC	CASTEPDYQETQYF
TRBV5-1	TRBD1	TRBJ1-4	14	-	TGCGCCAGCAGTGGGGACAGTATCAATGAAAAACTGTTTTTT	CASSGDSINEKLFF
TRBV5-4	-	TRBJ2-2	14	-	TGTGCCAGCAGCTCCCAGGGGGGCACCGGGGAGCTGTTTTTT	CASSSQGGTGELFF
TRBV9	-	TRBJ1-2	18	-	TGTGCCAGCAGCGTAGAGGGCCATATGGGGTCAGGGTACTATGGCTACACCTTC	CASSVEGHMGSGYYGYTF
TRBV20-1	TRBD2	TRBJ2-1	17	-	TGCAGTGCTAGTAGACTAGCGGGAGGCCCCGTCATTGATGAGCAGTTCTTC	CSASRLAGGPVIDEQFF
TRBV5-4	TRBD2	TRBJ2-1	19	few	TGTGCCAGCAGCTCCTACCGGAGAAGCGGCGGGGGTTCCTACAATGAGCAGTTCTTC	CASSSYRRSGGGSYNEQFF
TRBV24-1	-	TRBJ1-1	15	-	TGTGCCACCAGTGACCCGTCGGGGGGGAACACTGAAGCTTTCTTT	CATSDPSGGNTEAFF
TRBV6-5	-	TRBJ1-5	12	-	TGTGCCAGCGGGGAGGGAAATCAGCCCCAGCATTTT	CASGEGNQPQHF
TRBV27	-	TRBJ1-4	13	-	TGTGCCAGCAGTCCCTCAAGCGACGGAAAACTGTTTTTT	CASSPSSDGKLFF
TRBV2	TRBD2	TRBJ2-3	15	-	TGTGCCAGCAGAGGGCTGGCGGGGGGGACAGATACGCAGTATTTT	CASRGLAGGTDTQYF
TRBV5-1	TRBD1	TRBJ1-3	17	once	TGCGCCAGCAGCTTGGTTGCGGGACAGTACTCTGGAAACACCATATATTTT	CASSLVAGQYSGNTIYF
TRBV9	TRBD2	TRBJ2-1	15	-	TGTGCCAGCAGCGTAGGGACTAGCACCTACAATGAGCAGTTCTTC	CASSVGTSTYNEQFF
TRBV2	TRBD2	TRBJ2-2	15	once	TGTGCCAGCAGTGAACGCGGGGGAAGCACCGGGGAGCTGTTTTTT	CASSERGGSTGELFF
TRBV21-1	-	TRBJ2-7	15	-	TGTGCCAGCAGCAAAGAGCGACTAGATGGGTACGAGCAGTACTTC	CASSKERLDGYEQYF
TRBV19	-	TRBJ1-5	13	-	TGTGCCAGTAGAAGAACCGGTGATCAGCCCCAGCATTTT	CASRRTGDQPQHF
TRBV4-3	-	TRBJ2-7	17	once	TGCGCCAGCAGCCAAGATCTTCTTCGCCACGGCGGTTACGAGCAGTACTTC	CASSQDLLRHGGYEQYF